A single T cell receptor beta chain is shown here with its context. Enrolment of Seattle patients took place during active infection, and they were followed longitudinally. This record comes from a study of blood T cell repertoires in COVID-19. Sequencing was performed with immunoSEQ multiplex PCR; in TCRdb, only in-frame clones are kept and a portion is missing. The sample includes just over 300,000 clones, roughly 91% of them seen just once. The material sequenced was peripheral blood. This clonotype was sampled from a young woman with COVID-19, enrolled during active disease.

The CDR3 DNA reads TGCGCCAGCAGCTTAGATCGGACAGGGGTGGTGGCTAACTATGGCTACACCTTC. Amino acid sequence: CASSLDRTGVVANYGYTF. The chain links TRBV5-1 to TRBJ1-2; 9 positions match TRBD1. Germline-derived CDR1 and CDR2 are SGHRS and YFSETQ. CDR3 size: 18 residues. The ends lost 2 bases at V and 0 bases at J; junction bases unmatched: 11.